The present TCR beta chain was sequenced within a study of cytotoxic CD8 clonotypes in ibrutinib-treated CLL. Study-wide context: The taking of response samples occurred after a median approximately twelve months of treatment, with a range of 6 to 36. Study observations and caveats: The times at which samples were taken varied between sustained-remission and progressing patients. Before falling back toward baseline at progression, clonality had risen at the time of ibrutinib response.

Concerning this clone: Its target is unknown.

The protocol was immunoSEQ multiplex PCR, while the TCRdb copy is restricted to in-frame clones and leaves out a portion. This table holds about 140,000 clones, approximately 75% found once. The CDR3 is 13 residues long. Per the germline V gene, CDR1 is SGHNT and CDR2 is YYREEE (reference sequence). V was shortened by 4 bases and J by 5 bases, with 12 bases between the two germline ends. Here the sequenced sample was PBMCs, taken after 12 months of ibrutinib treatment. The source is a human donor with chronic lymphocytic leukemia. The chain couples TRBV5-4 to TRBJ2-5, with D possibly being TRBD1 (5 bases). The CDR3 region has the DNA TGTGCCAGCAGCCTGAGACAGATTGAGACCCAGTACTTC. It is translated as CASSLRQIETQYF.